Listed below are T cell receptor beta chains from one sample, sequenced in a study of CD4 T cells in relation to SARS-CoV-2 and coronaviruses. Using immunoSEQ multiplex PCR, the repertoire was profiled, and TCRdb retains in-frame clones only, with some absent. This table has about 21,000 clones, 78% appearing once. Their target antigens are unknown. Material for sequencing was CD4+ T cells from PBMCs, cultured in vitro. These receptors all stem from a human donor in good health. CDR3s include the opening cysteine and the closing phenylalanine or tryptophan.

length,V,CDR3
15,TRBV6-4,CASSAGGKSYNEQFF
15,TRBV14,CASSHVTGARHEQYF
14,TRBV6-5,CASSPPDRNTEAFF
14,TRBV27,CASSSSGAENTIYF
14,TRBV5-1,CASSEMAGQETQYF
14,TRBV4-2,CASSQTATNYGYTF
18,TRBV19,CASSTYPSGPGSYNEQFF
14,TRBV5-4,CASSFSGSTGELFF
14,TRBV6-5,CASSYPATNTEAFF
13,TRBV5-1,CASSFTTVAGYTF
17,TRBV28,CASSRPISGRNTDTQYF
12,TRBV11-3,CASSRSNTEAFF
17,TRBV7-3,CASSLMGGGANTGELFF
15,TRBV7-2,CASSFWGGSQETQYF
14,TRBV30,CAWSVGQPTDTQYF
13,TRBV2,CASTLGTGSEQYF
13,TRBV6-5,CASQGTRNQPQHF
16,TRBV10-1,CASSESDQRAYNEQFF
13,TRBV7-9,CASSLLIGYEQFF
13,TRBV6-5,CASIYGNDQPQHF
14,TRBV5-1,CASSLQSVNTEAFF
13,TRBV5-1,CASSFNREEKLFF
18,TRBV15,CATSRERDLGTGAYEQYF
15,TRBV15,CATSRESHSNNEQFF
14,TRBV5-1,CASKSTGLQVGYTF
12,TRBV10-3,CAITGGDYEQYF
15,TRBV5-1,CASSPSGLAGDTQYF
17,TRBV24-1,CATSGGTGPSGANVLTF
14,TRBV24-1,CATSEEGQNQPQHF
16,TRBV18,CASSPDSSGTYNEQFF
12,TRBV19,CASSVGAYEQYF
16,TRBV3-1/TRBV3-2,CASSQLAGETKNIQYF
19,TRBV12-5,CASGLVDRAQGQAKNIQYF
14,TRBV20-1,CSASVSSGANVLTF
14,TRBV24-1,CATREQGHEDTQYF
13,TRBV15,CATARGSDNEQFF
17,TRBV7-8,CASSLADPGQAKNIQYF
16,TRBV7-3,CASSPKGTSGSYEQYF
16,TRBV11-2,CASSLGREGGTGELFF
11,TRBV7-9,CASSQFNEQFF
16,TRBV27,CASSDTPGHNNSPLHF
14,TRBV2,CASSAILGDNEQFF
16,TRBV7-9,CASSLGAGDSNQPQHF
13,TRBV3-1/TRBV3-2,CASSQEGWGGYTF
13,TRBV6-6,CASRKIRDTEAFF